One and the same sample provided the 2 T cell receptor beta chains below, sequenced in a study of T-cell reconstitution after alpha-beta-depleted transplantation in children. The authors prepared the TCRbeta library with unique molecular identifiers. TCRdb recomputed calls from the PCR reads with MiXCR, one row per CDR3 protein. The table has hundreds of thousands of distinct CDR3 sequences, approximately 30% seen once; the top ten hold under 3%. The sample was PBMCs from the stem cell graft donor, taken from the stem cell graft. The receptors originated from a human donor who donated a stem cell graft to a child with aplastic anemia.

This chain joins TRBV24-1 and TRBJ2-3; TRBD2 is a possible D gene (6 bases). V lost 3 bases and J lost 1, with 13 bases in between. Germline V CDR1 and CDR2: KGHDR, SFDVKD. The CDR3 length is 16 residues. The CDR3 sequence: CATSDPGERGTDTQYF. CDR3 nucleotides: TGTGCCACCAGTGATCCTGGAGAGCGGGGCACAGATACGCAGTATTTT.

In its sample, this clonotype was seen a few times. The chain carries TRBV20-1 and TRBJ2-1; 10 positions match TRBD2. With V trimmed by 4 bases and J by 6 bases, 9 bases remained unmatched. The CDR3 has 15 amino acids. CDR1 is DFQATT and CDR2 is SNEGSKA in the germline V gene (reference sequence). The CDR3 spells CSANLAGVLGNEQFF. In DNA, the CDR3 is TGCAGTGCTAACCTAGCGGGAGTTCTGGGCAATGAGCAGTTCTTC.